The 23 T cell receptor beta chains below all came from one sample that was sequenced in a study of shared clonotypes between healthy human individuals (dated by TCRdb to the early 2020s). To prepare the library, the immunoSEQ multiplex PCR assay was applied. TCRdb stores this immuneACCESS table with in-frame sequences only. Part of the clones is absent; in the studies checked, under half of the shortfall reflects unresolved V genes, and no reason is known for the rest. The sample records about a million clones, roughly 72% of which are singletons. Around 1.4% of the sample comes from the top ten. The sample was memory CD4+ T cells sorted from blood. Interpreted using the paper, the cell subset or site label stands for: CD45RA-negative fraction. The receptors come from a man aged 18 to 35 in good health.

This chain links TRBV4-2 with TRBJ2-1, with 10 bases that match TRBD2. Per germline, CDR1 LGHNA and CDR2 YNFKEQ. CDR3 length: 16 amino acids. Trimming removed 0 bases from V and 15 bases from J; junction bases left unmatched: 14. The DNA of the CDR3 is TGTGCCAGCAGCCAAGACGAGGGACTGGCTAGCGGGAGAATGTTCTTC. Translating gives CASSQDEGLASGRMFF.

V and J are TRBV7-3 and TRBJ2-3; the D gene is possibly TRBD2 (6 bases). Germline V gives CDR1 SGHTA, CDR2 FQGTGA. The CDR3 is made up of 15 amino acids. V lost 1 base and J 1 base, leaving 9 bases between the germline ends. The CDR3 nucleotides read TGTGCCAGCAGCTTAATGCGGGGTGGCACAGATACGCAGTATTTT. Protein: CASSLMRGGTDTQYF.

A note on this clone: The sample has other DNA sequences that encode this CDR3 too. The CDR3 nucleotides are TGTGCCAGCAGTTACGGGGGGACTGAAGCTTTCTTT. Its protein product is CASSYGGTEAFF. The chain joins TRBV6-6 to TRBJ1-1; D perhaps matches TRBD1 (5 bases). The CDR3 is 12 amino acids. Germline V gene data show CDR1 as MNHNY and CDR2 as SVGAGI (reference sequence). V lost 2 bases, J lost 5 bases, and 6 bases lay in between.

The CDR3 nucleotides are TGTGCCAGCAGCTTGGGGACTAGCGGGTCGGGCGAGCAGTTCTTC. Protein: CASSLGTSGSGEQFF. The chain is built from TRBV5-6 and TRBJ2-1; 11 bases are shared with TRBD2. CDR3 length equals 15 residues. V shed 0 bases and J 10 bases; nucleotides not matched to a gene: 6. Germline loops: CDR1 SGHDT, CDR2 YYEEEE. The whole variable domain, filled in from reference TRBV5-6 and TRBJ2-1, reads DAGVTQSPTHLIKTRGQQVTLRCSPKSGHDTVSWYQQALGQGPQFIFQYYEEEERQRGNFPDRFSGHQFPNYSSELNVNALLLGDSALYLCASSLGTSGSGEQFFGPGTRLTVL.

The chain has TRBV28 and TRBJ2-3; 9 positions agree with TRBD1. V dropped 2 bases and J dropped 5; count of bases not matched to a gene: 5. CDR3 length: 15 residues. CDR1 MDHEN and CDR2 SYDVKM come from the germline V gene. CDR3 in DNA: TGTGCCAGCAGTTTAGAAGGACAGGGGTTAGATACGCAGTATTTT. Amino acids: CASSLEGQGLDTQYF.

Written as DNA, the CDR3 is TGTGCCAGCAGCAGACGGACAGGGCCACGAAAGAGACCTTATTCACCCCTCCACTTT. Translation: CASSRRTGPRKRPYSPLHF. The chain uses TRBV21-1 and TRBJ1-6; the DNA was not compared with TRBD1, the D call given in the table. TRBV21-1 counts as a pseudogene. The CDR3 has 19 residues.

This chain's CDR3 is CCSSTVPYGYTF. As DNA, the CDR3 is TGTTGTAGCTCAACAGTACCGTATGGCTACACCTTC. The V gene is TRBV6-1, the J gene TRBJ1-2; D unresolved. The CDR3 sequence is 12 residues long. The germline V gene encodes CDR1 MNHNS and CDR2 SASEGT.

The chain employs TRBV4-1 and TRBJ1-4, with TRBD1 identical over 7 bases. This CDR3 has 15 residues. Per germline, CDR1 MGHRA and CDR2 YSYEKL. J was trimmed by 8 bases and V by 0 bases; bases with no gene match: 6. The CDR3 loop is CASSQDGQGDEKLFF. The CDR3 nucleotides read TGCGCCAGCAGCCAAGATGGCCAGGGGGACGAAAAACTGTTTTTT.

The table lists this clone with a few counts. DNA of the CDR3: TGTGCCAGCAGCTTGGGGCTTCAGGGCCAGACCCAGTACTTC. This encodes CASSLGLQGQTQYF. The J gene is TRBJ2-5, the V gene TRBV5-4; D might be TRBD1 (5 bases). The germline CDR1 and CDR2 sequences are SGHNT and YYREEE (reference sequence). This CDR3 contains 14 residues. Trimming pared 0 bases from V and 6 bases from J, leaving 12 bases between. The variable domain in full, with the rest retrieved from reference TRBV5-4 and TRBJ2-5, is ETGVTQSPTHLIKTRGQQVTLRCSSQSGHNTVSWYQQALGQGPQFIFQYYREEENGRGNFPPRFSGLQFPNYSSELNVNALELDDSALYLCASSLGLQGQTQYFGPGTRLLVL.

With regard to this clone: Its ends do not fully match the called genes, so a read error is possible. V usage is TRBV7-7 and J usage is TRBJ2-3, with D tentatively TRBD2 (7 bases). The CDR3 has 16 amino acids. Germline CDR1 and CDR2: SSHAT and FNYEAQ (reference sequence). In DNA form, the CDR3 reads TGTGCTAGCAGCTTAGGGGGGAGGGCCAGCACAGATACGCAGTATTTT. It is translated as CASSLGGRASTDTQYF.

The chain couples TRBV18 to TRBJ1-2; D possibly corresponds to TRBD1 (5 bases). Germline CDR1 KGHSH, CDR2 LQKENI. This CDR3 has 15 residues. V lost 2 bases and J lost 2, with 12 bases in between. CDR3 bases: TGTGCCAGCTCACCAGGTTTTGAGGGGAACTATGGCTACACCTTC. This translates into CASSPGFEGNYGYTF.

The CDR3 coding sequence is TGCAGCGTGGGGACAGGGAACCTCGAGCAGTACTTC. Residues: CSVGTGNLEQYF. J is TRBJ2-7 and V is TRBV29-1; 9 bases are a match to TRBD1. CDR1 and CDR2 (germline): SQVTM, ANQGSEA. V was clipped by 6 bases and J by 6 bases; unmatched bases: 6. This CDR3 comprises 12 residues.

The chain links TRBV5-1 to TRBJ2-3; perhaps TRBD2 as D (5 bases). Germline V gene lookup returns CDR1 SGHRS and CDR2 YFSETQ. Trimming cost V 4 bases and J 2 bases, with 11 bases left between them. This CDR3 is built from 14 residues. CDR3 nucleotides: TGCGCCAGCAGCCAAGCGGAGTTCACAGATACGCAGTATTTT. This codes for CASSQAEFTDTQYF.

The V and J genes are TRBV4-2 and TRBJ1-6, with D unresolved. V lost 0 bases and J 6 bases, leaving 12 bases between the germline ends. The length of the CDR3 is 16 residues. Germline lookup yields CDR1 LGHNA and CDR2 YNFKEQ. CDR3 sequence reads: CASSQDPGLVNSPLHF. CDR3 nucleotide sequence: TGTGCCAGCAGCCAAGACCCCGGTCTTGTTAATTCACCCCTCCACTTT.

Comments on this clone: Within the sample, other DNA sequences also encode this same CDR3. This rearrangement joins TRBV7-2 to TRBJ2-7, with TRBD1 matching 8 bases. Germline CDR1 SGHTA, CDR2 FQGNSA. Losses at the gene ends were 0 bases for V and 3 bases for J; bases not matched to a gene: 4. There are 15 residues in the CDR3. The CDR3 loop is CASSLAAGGGYEQYF. As DNA, the CDR3 is TGTGCCAGCAGCTTAGCGGCAGGGGGCGGCTACGAGCAGTACTTC.

V and J are TRBV10-2 and TRBJ2-1; D possibly corresponds to TRBD2 (6 bases). The CDR3 spans 16 residues. CDR1 WSHSY and CDR2 SAAADI come from the germline V gene. The germline V and J ends were trimmed by 0 bases and 3 bases, with 12 bases remaining between them. The CDR3 loop reads CASSESTSVLYNEQFF. The CDR3 region has the DNA TGCGCCAGCAGTGAGTCGACTAGTGTCCTCTACAATGAGCAGTTCTTC.

This CDR3 is CASSLRPKGNTGELFF. The CDR3 region has the DNA TGTGCCAGCAGCTTACGCCCAAAGGGGAACACCGGGGAGCTGTTTTTT. V gene TRBV7-2 combines with J gene TRBJ2-2; no definite D call. Between the trimmed V and J ends, which lost 2 bases and 1 base, there was a span of 11 bases. The CDR3 contains 16 residues. From germline, CDR1 is SGHTA and CDR2 FQGNSA.

The genes are TRBV4-1 and TRBJ1-2, with D tentatively TRBD1 (6 bases). From germline, CDR1 is MGHRA and CDR2 YSYEKL. Trimming shortened V by 0 bases and J by 4 bases, and 9 bases separated the two germline ends. The CDR3 is 14 amino acids. The CDR3 DNA is TGCGCCAGCAGCCAAGAAAGGGGGGTCTATGGCTACACCTTC. It yields the protein CASSQERGVYGYTF.

The chain uses TRBV10-3 and TRBJ2-1; maybe TRBD2 (5 bases). V was pared by 7 bases and J by 0 bases, with 13 bases between. Germline V gives CDR1 ENHRY, CDR2 SYGVKD. CDR3 length equals 15 residues. The CDR3 spells CAITEGGSSYNEQFF. CDR3 bases: TGTGCCATCACCGAAGGTGGGAGCTCCTACAATGAGCAGTTCTTC.

The V and J genes are TRBV7-2 and TRBJ2-1, with 7 positions matching TRBD2. This CDR3 spans 12 amino acids. V was clipped by 8 bases and J by 4 bases; unmatched bases: 2. The germline CDR1 and CDR2 sequences are SGHTA and FQGNSA. Here the CDR3 DNA reads TGTGCCAGCGGGAGGGCATACAATGAGCAGTTCTTC. Protein: CASGRAYNEQFF.

This clone showed up just a few times. The V gene is TRBV30, the J gene TRBJ2-4, with 9 bases matching TRBD1. After removal of 8 bases from V and 6 bases from J, the junction contained 5 bases not matched to a gene. The germline V gene encodes CDR1 GTSNPN and CDR2 SVGIG (reference sequence). The CDR3 consists of 12 residues. CDR3 amino acids: CASRDRANIQYF. The CDR3 DNA follows: TGTGCCAGCCGGGACAGGGCAAACATTCAGTACTTC.

The chain employs TRBV11-2 and TRBJ1-3; possibly TRBD1 for D (5 bases). Germline V lookup: CDR1 SGHAT, CDR2 FQNNGV. CDR3 length: 16 residues. With 2 bases removed from V and 1 base from J, the gap between germline ends came to 12 bases. For the CDR3, the DNA is TGTGCCAGCAGCTTAATGTTGGGGGGATCTGGAAACACCATATATTTT. This codes for CASSLMLGGSGNTIYF.

The rearrangement links TRBV5-1 to TRBJ2-2; possible D gene TRBD1, 6 bases. CDR3 size: 15 residues. The germline V gene encodes CDR1 SGHRS and CDR2 YFSETQ. V gave up 1 base and J gave up 4 bases, with 11 bases separating them. The CDR3 here is CASSLYRGITGELFF. The CDR3 region has the DNA TGCGCCAGCAGCTTGTATAGGGGGATCACCGGGGAGCTGTTTTTT.